The rows below give T cell receptor beta chains drawn from one sample of a study of T cells in Graves' hyperthyroidism and ophthalmopathy. TCRdb reanalysed the multiplex PCR reads using MiXCR and keeps one entry per CDR3 protein. The repertoire holds 750,000 to 900,000 distinct CDR3 sequences, with about 38% as singletons. The sequencing input was blood. These receptors were obtained from a man aged 18-30 years with Graves' hyperthyroidism. CDR3s include the opening cysteine and the closing phenylalanine or tryptophan. Fields, in order: D gene, V gene, J gene, clone size, CDR3 DNA, CDR3 protein. D genes are given only for firm matches. Some rows mark clone size as missing; the rest say once, few, many or name a class of expanded clone.

D gene: .; V gene: TRBV7-9; J gene: TRBJ1-2; clone size: many; CDR3 DNA: TGTGCCAGCAGCTTAGCGTCGGACTATGGCTACACCTTC; CDR3 protein: CASSLASDYGYTF
D gene: .; V gene: TRBV12-3/TRBV12-4; J gene: TRBJ1-6; clone size: .; CDR3 DNA: TGTGCCAGCAGTTACGTGAAGGGGCCACCCCTCCACTTT; CDR3 protein: CASSYVKGPPLHF
D gene: .; V gene: TRBV11-2; J gene: TRBJ1-1; clone size: .; CDR3 DNA: TGTGCCAGCAGCCAGGCTCCCCTAGCTGAAGCTTTCTTT; CDR3 protein: CASSQAPLAEAFF
D gene: .; V gene: TRBV29-1; J gene: TRBJ2-4; clone size: .; CDR3 DNA: TGCAGCGTTGATTTGGAGGGGAAGAAGAACATTCAGTACTTC; CDR3 protein: CSVDLEGKKNIQYF
D gene: .; V gene: TRBV7-2; J gene: TRBJ2-7; clone size: .; CDR3 DNA: TGTGCCAGCAGCCCTGGGACTTTGATCTACGAGCAGTACTTC; CDR3 protein: CASSPGTLIYEQYF
D gene: .; V gene: TRBV19; J gene: TRBJ1-1; clone size: few; CDR3 DNA: TGTGCCAGTAGTACGGACACGAACACTGAAGCTTTCTTT; CDR3 protein: CASSTDTNTEAFF
D gene: TRBD1; V gene: TRBV5-1; J gene: TRBJ1-1; clone size: few; CDR3 DNA: TGCGCCAGCAGCATTTGGACAGGGGGCACTGAAGCTTTCTTT; CDR3 protein: CASSIWTGGTEAFF
D gene: .; V gene: TRBV19; J gene: TRBJ2-7; clone size: few; CDR3 DNA: TGTGCCAGTAGTAACCCGGACCTGAGTAGGCAGTACTTC; CDR3 protein: CASSNPDLSRQYF
D gene: TRBD1; V gene: TRBV29-1; J gene: TRBJ1-2; clone size: .; CDR3 DNA: TGCAGCGTCCTCCTGACAGGGACAGATGGCTACACCTTC; CDR3 protein: CSVLLTGTDGYTF
D gene: .; V gene: TRBV6-6; J gene: TRBJ2-5; clone size: .; CDR3 DNA: TGTGCCGGCCAGAAGACGGAGACCCAGTACTTC; CDR3 protein: CAGQKTETQYF
D gene: .; V gene: TRBV11-2; J gene: TRBJ1-4; clone size: few; CDR3 DNA: TGTGCCAGCAGCTTGGACGTACCTAATGAAAAACTGTTTTTT; CDR3 protein: CASSLDVPNEKLFF
D gene: .; V gene: TRBV29-1; J gene: TRBJ1-4; clone size: .; CDR3 DNA: TGCAGCGTCGAGGAGGGGACATCGAGAACTGAAAAGCTGTTTTTT; CDR3 protein: CSVEEGTSRTEKLFF
D gene: .; V gene: TRBV12-5; J gene: TRBJ2-5; clone size: few; CDR3 DNA: TGTGCTAGTGGGGTGGCGGGGGCAGAAGAGACCCAGTACTTC; CDR3 protein: CASGVAGAEETQYF
D gene: .; V gene: TRBV2; J gene: TRBJ2-5; clone size: .; CDR3 DNA: TGTGCCAGCAGTGAAGCGCTTCGTGGGACCCAGTACTTC; CDR3 protein: CASSEALRGTQYF
D gene: TRBD1; V gene: TRBV7-9; J gene: TRBJ1-6; clone size: few; CDR3 DNA: TGTGCCAGCAGTCCGGGCCTCGGGACAGGGTATGGGAATTCACCCCTCCACTTT; CDR3 protein: CASSPGLGTGYGNSPLHF
D gene: .; V gene: TRBV7-3; J gene: TRBJ2-6; clone size: many; CDR3 DNA: TGTGCCAGCAGCAAACTCGGGGCCAACGTCCTGACTTTC; CDR3 protein: CASSKLGANVLTF
D gene: .; V gene: TRBV2; J gene: TRBJ1-2; clone size: .; CDR3 DNA: TGTGCCAGCAAGGGCAGGGACCATGGCTACACCTTC; CDR3 protein: CASKGRDHGYTF
D gene: .; V gene: TRBV19; J gene: TRBJ1-1; clone size: .; CDR3 DNA: TGTGCCAGTAGTCCAATGGGGACCGGGTTTTCGGACACTGAAGCTTTCTTT; CDR3 protein: CASSPMGTGFSDTEAFF
D gene: .; V gene: TRBV20-1; J gene: TRBJ2-7; clone size: many; CDR3 DNA: TGCAGTGCTAACGTATACGAGCAGTACTTC; CDR3 protein: CSANVYEQYF
D gene: .; V gene: TRBV29-1; J gene: TRBJ1-2; clone size: many; CDR3 DNA: TGCAGCGTTGAATCGGGGAAAGGCTACACCTTC; CDR3 protein: CSVESGKGYTF
D gene: TRBD2; V gene: TRBV7-9; J gene: TRBJ2-7; clone size: few; CDR3 DNA: TGTGCCAGCAGCTTTCTAGCGGGAGGCAAATACGAGCAGTACTTC; CDR3 protein: CASSFLAGGKYEQYF
D gene: .; V gene: TRBV20-1; J gene: TRBJ2-2; clone size: .; CDR3 DNA: TGCAGTGCTAGAGATCTGGAGAGAGGCGCCACCGGGGAGCTGTTTTTT; CDR3 protein: CSARDLERGATGELFF
D gene: TRBD1; V gene: TRBV12-3/TRBV12-4; J gene: TRBJ2-2; clone size: .; CDR3 DNA: TGTGCCAGCAGCTACAGGGGCTCCGGGGAGCTGTTTTTT; CDR3 protein: CASSYRGSGELFF
D gene: .; V gene: TRBV20-1; J gene: TRBJ1-3; clone size: .; CDR3 DNA: TGCAGTGCTAGAGATCCCGCTGGAAACACCATATATTTT; CDR3 protein: CSARDPAGNTIYF
D gene: TRBD2; V gene: TRBV2; J gene: TRBJ2-5; clone size: many; CDR3 DNA: TGTGCCAGCAGGCCACTAGCGGAAGAGACCCAGTACTTC; CDR3 protein: CASRPLAEETQYF
D gene: .; V gene: TRBV6-5; J gene: TRBJ2-7; clone size: .; CDR3 DNA: TGTGCCAGCCAAGTTGGAGCCCCAAGTGCCCCGAGGCCCTACGAGCAGTACTTC; CDR3 protein: CASQVGAPSAPRPYEQYF
D gene: .; V gene: TRBV24-1; J gene: TRBJ2-7; clone size: many; CDR3 DNA: TGTGCCACCAGTGATTTCCAGTCGCACGAGCAGTACTTC; CDR3 protein: CATSDFQSHEQYF
D gene: TRBD2; V gene: TRBV2; J gene: TRBJ2-2; clone size: .; CDR3 DNA: TGTGCCAGCAGGCAACTAGCGGGGTTGAACACCGGGGAGCTGTTTTTT; CDR3 protein: CASRQLAGLNTGELFF
D gene: .; V gene: TRBV12-5; J gene: TRBJ1-4; clone size: .; CDR3 DNA: TGTGCTAGTGGTTTGGTCGGGGCGAATGAAAAACTGTTTTTT; CDR3 protein: CASGLVGANEKLFF
D gene: .; V gene: TRBV20-1; J gene: TRBJ2-2; clone size: few; CDR3 DNA: TGCAGTGCTCGGAGTCCGAGCGGCACCGGGGAGCTGTTTTTT; CDR3 protein: CSARSPSGTGELFF
D gene: .; V gene: TRBV10-1; J gene: TRBJ1-5; clone size: .; CDR3 DNA: TGCGCCAGCAGTGACCCCCCGGACAGTCGCTTTGGTCAGCCCCAGCATTTT; CDR3 protein: CASSDPPDSRFGQPQHF
D gene: .; V gene: TRBV9; J gene: TRBJ2-7; clone size: .; CDR3 DNA: TGTGCCAGCAGTCCCGAACCCGGGACGGGCTCCCACGAGCAGTACTTC; CDR3 protein: CASSPEPGTGSHEQYF
D gene: TRBD2; V gene: TRBV4-2; J gene: TRBJ2-5; clone size: .; CDR3 DNA: TGTGCCAGCAGCCAAGAGGTAGCGGGCCCCGCGACCTCCCAGTACTTC; CDR3 protein: CASSQEVAGPATSQYF
D gene: TRBD1; V gene: TRBV19; J gene: TRBJ1-1; clone size: .; CDR3 DNA: TGTGCCAGTAGTATACCCGAGACAGGGGACACTGAAGCTTTCTTT; CDR3 protein: CASSIPETGDTEAFF
D gene: .; V gene: TRBV15; J gene: TRBJ2-7; clone size: .; CDR3 DNA: TGTGCCACCAGCAGAGATGTTGGGGGATACGAGCAGTACTTC; CDR3 protein: CATSRDVGGYEQYF
D gene: TRBD1; V gene: TRBV7-9; J gene: TRBJ1-5; clone size: .; CDR3 DNA: TGTGCCAGCAGCTTAGGGGGAGGACAGGGAAATCAGCCCCAGCATTTT; CDR3 protein: CASSLGGGQGNQPQHF
D gene: TRBD1; V gene: TRBV7-2; J gene: TRBJ2-1; clone size: .; CDR3 DNA: TGTGCCAGCAGCCGCCGGGACAGGGACAATGAGCAGTTCTTC; CDR3 protein: CASSRRDRDNEQFF
D gene: .; V gene: TRBV15; J gene: TRBJ2-7; clone size: few; CDR3 DNA: TGTGCCACCAGCAGGGCTCGTGAGTTACAGACTCAACTCGAGCAGTACTTC; CDR3 protein: CATSRARELQTQLEQYF
D gene: .; V gene: TRBV20-1; J gene: TRBJ1-1; clone size: .; CDR3 DNA: TGCAGTGCTAGTGGGGGCCGGACAGTTGAAGCTTTCTTT; CDR3 protein: CSASGGRTVEAFF
D gene: .; V gene: TRBV29-1; J gene: TRBJ1-2; clone size: .; CDR3 DNA: TGCAGCGTGTATTCCGGGGGTAACTATGGCTACACCTTC; CDR3 protein: CSVYSGGNYGYTF
D gene: .; V gene: TRBV9; J gene: TRBJ1-1; clone size: .; CDR3 DNA: TGTGCCAGCAGCGTAGGTGTAGTGGGGGTTGACACTGAAGCTTTCTTT; CDR3 protein: CASSVGVVGVDTEAFF
D gene: TRBD2; V gene: TRBV10-3; J gene: TRBJ2-2; clone size: .; CDR3 DNA: TGTGCCATCAGTCGGACTAGCGGGAGGAACACCGGGGAGCTGTTTTTT; CDR3 protein: CAISRTSGRNTGELFF
D gene: .; V gene: TRBV7-9; J gene: TRBJ1-6; clone size: many; CDR3 DNA: TGTGCCAGCAGCTTCACTTCGACACCTAATTCACCCCTCCACTTT; CDR3 protein: CASSFTSTPNSPLHF
D gene: .; V gene: TRBV5-1; J gene: TRBJ2-2; clone size: few; CDR3 DNA: TGCGCCAGCAGCCCTCGTGAGGGGGACACCGGGGAGCTGTTTTTT; CDR3 protein: CASSPREGDTGELFF
D gene: .; V gene: TRBV9; J gene: TRBJ1-2; clone size: .; CDR3 DNA: TGTGCCAGCAGTGGAGGAGGGACCTTC; CDR3 protein: CASSGGGTF
D gene: TRBD2; V gene: TRBV12-3/TRBV12-4; J gene: TRBJ2-2; clone size: .; CDR3 DNA: TGTGCCAGCAGTTTCCTAGCGGGGGGGACCGGGGAGCTGTTTTTT; CDR3 protein: CASSFLAGGTGELFF
D gene: .; V gene: TRBV6-5; J gene: TRBJ2-7; clone size: .; CDR3 DNA: TGTGCCAGCAGTTACTTGGGTTTCGACTACGAGCAGTACTTC; CDR3 protein: CASSYLGFDYEQYF
D gene: TRBD2; V gene: TRBV7-8; J gene: TRBJ2-7; clone size: few; CDR3 DNA: TGTGCCAGCAGTTCGAGGAGGCTAGCGGGGAACTCCTACGAGCAGTACTTC; CDR3 protein: CASSSRRLAGNSYEQYF